The clone carrying this T cell receptor (beta chain) was detected only a few times. Its target is unknown. Germline CDR1 SGHTA, CDR2 FQGNSA. The CDR3 runs to 17 residues. Trimming shortened V by 5 bases and J by 0 bases, and 20 bases separated the two germline ends. This entry is derived from a study of response to subunit inactivated influenza vaccine. Study-wide findings and caveats: Authors suggested that a seasonal influenza vaccination recruits few new T cells each time.

TCRdb redid the calling of the RT-PCR reads with MiXCR, one entry per CDR3 protein. The sample comprises hundreds of thousands of distinct CDR3 sequences, 11% to 15% of which are singletons, and around 7.6% rests with the top ten. This material consisted of PBMCs from blood, taken less than 15 days before vaccination. This receptor was obtained from a man between 50 and 59 years old who received an inactivated influenza vaccine. V is TRBV7-2 and J is TRBJ2-7, with D tentatively TRBD2 (6 bases). CDR3 bases: TGTGCCAGCAGCCCAGGGCAGAGGGCTAGCGACTCCTACGAGCAGTACTTC. Protein product: CASSPGQRASDSYEQYF. Full variable domain (missing parts from reference TRBV7-2 and TRBJ2-7): GAGVSQSPSNKVTEKGKDVELRCDPISGHTALYWYRQSLGQGLEFLIYFQGNSAPDKSGLPSDRFSAERTGGSVSTLTIQRTQQEDSAVYLCASSPGQRASDSYEQYFGPGTRLTVT.